The source of this T cell receptor beta chain is a study of identifying expanded T cells in peripheral blood. Assay: immunoSEQ multiplex PCR; the TCRdb copy retains only in-frame clones and omits some. Of about 94,000 clones listed, approximately 85% are singletons. The receptor was derived from a person aged 18 to 75 in good health. Sequencing input: blood.

The CDR3 nucleotides are TGTGCCAGCAGTCATACAGATACGCAGTATTTT. Amino acid sequence: CASSHTDTQYF. V and J are TRBV6-5 and TRBJ2-3; D unresolved. Germline V gene sequence: CDR1 MNHEY, CDR2 SVGAGI. The CDR3 has 11 amino acids. Trimming took 5 bases from V and 3 from J, leaving 3 bases between them.